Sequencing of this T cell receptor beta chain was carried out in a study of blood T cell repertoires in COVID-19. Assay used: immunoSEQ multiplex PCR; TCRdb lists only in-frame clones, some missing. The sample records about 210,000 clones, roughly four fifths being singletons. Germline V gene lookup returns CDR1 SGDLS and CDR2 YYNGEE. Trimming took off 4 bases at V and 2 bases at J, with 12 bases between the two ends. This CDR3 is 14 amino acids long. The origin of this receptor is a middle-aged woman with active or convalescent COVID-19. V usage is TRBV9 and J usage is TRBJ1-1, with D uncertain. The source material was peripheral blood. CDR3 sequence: CASSPRGKNTEAFF. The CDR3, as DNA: TGTGCCAGCAGCCCCCGAGGGAAAAACACTGAAGCTTTCTTT. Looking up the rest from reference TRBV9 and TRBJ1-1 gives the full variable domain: DSGVTQTPKHLITATGQRVTLRCSPRSGDLSVYWYQQSLDQGLQFLIQYYNGEERAKGNILERFSAQQFPDLHSELNLSSLELGDSALYFCASSPRGKNTEAFFGQGTRLTVV.